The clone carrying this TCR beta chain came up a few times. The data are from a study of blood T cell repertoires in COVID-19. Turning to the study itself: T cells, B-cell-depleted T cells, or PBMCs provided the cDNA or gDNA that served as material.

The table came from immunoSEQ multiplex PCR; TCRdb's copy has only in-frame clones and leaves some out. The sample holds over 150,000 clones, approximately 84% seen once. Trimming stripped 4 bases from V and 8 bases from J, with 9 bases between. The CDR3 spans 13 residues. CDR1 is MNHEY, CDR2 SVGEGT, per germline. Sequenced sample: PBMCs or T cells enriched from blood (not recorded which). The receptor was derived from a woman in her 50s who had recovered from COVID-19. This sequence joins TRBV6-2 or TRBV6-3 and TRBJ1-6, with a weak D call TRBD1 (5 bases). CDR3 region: CASSSQGYSPLHF. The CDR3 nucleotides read TGTGCCAGCAGTTCCCAGGGCTATTCACCCCTCCACTTT.